Presented here are 13 T cell receptor beta chains from one specimen sequenced in a study of blood T cell repertoires in COVID-19. The assay was immunoSEQ multiplex PCR, and TCRdb's table has in-frame clones only and misses some. The sample includes around 100,000 clones, approximately 91% of them seen just once. Sequenced sample: peripheral blood. These receptors were obtained from a man aged 45-65 years with active COVID-19.

The chain employs TRBV11-3 and TRBJ2-1; tentative D call: TRBD2 (5 bases). CDR1 SGHNT and CDR2 YENEEA come from the germline V gene. The CDR3 totals 16 residues. V shed 1 base and J shed 0 bases, with 10 bases lying between them. The CDR3 region has the DNA TGTGCCAGCAGCTTAGGGAGGTTAATCTCCTACAATGAGCAGTTCTTC. Translating gives CASSLGRLISYNEQFF.

This clone was observed a few times. The chain employs TRBV7-9 and TRBJ1-4; D gene ambiguous. V shed 5 bases and J shed 3 bases, with 10 bases lying between them. Germline CDR1 SEHNR, CDR2 FQNEAQ (reference sequence). This CDR3 comprises 14 residues. CDR3 coding DNA: TGTGCCAGCAGCCCGGGGTTGGCTAATGAAAAACTGTTTTTT. Encoded protein: CASSPGLANEKLFF.

The V and J genes are TRBV9 and TRBJ2-7; D possibly corresponds to TRBD2 (5 bases). V was cut by 5 bases and J by 0 bases, with 12 bases left in between. The CDR3 is made up of 14 amino acids. CDR1 and CDR2 (germline): SGDLS, YYNGEE. CDR3 DNA sequence: TGTGCCAGCAGTTGGACGGGAAGCTCCTACGAGCAGTACTTC. Translated: CASSWTGSSYEQYF.

The V call is TRBV2, the J call TRBJ2-2; 8 bases fit TRBD1. Germline V CDR1 and CDR2: SNHLY, FYNNEI. The ends lost 2 bases at V and 4 bases at J; junction bases unmatched: 6. The CDR3 covers 16 residues. The CDR3 spells CASSEPRGQITGELFF. The CDR3 DNA follows: TGTGCCAGCAGTGAACCCAGGGGGCAAATCACCGGGGAGCTGTTTTTT.

J is TRBJ1-4 and V is TRBV18, with 10 positions matching TRBD1. This CDR3 region has 14 residues. Germline-derived CDR1 and CDR2 are KGHSH and LQKENI. V lost 6 bases, J lost 5 bases, and 3 bases stayed unmatched. The CDR3: CASSPTGGNEKLFF. CDR3 sequence (DNA): TGTGCCAGCTCCCCGACAGGGGGCAATGAAAAACTGTTTTTT. Drawing the rest from reference TRBV18 and TRBJ1-4, the complete variable domain is NAGVMQNPRHLVRRRGQEARLRCSPMKGHSHVYWYRQLPEEGLKFMVYLQKENIIDESGMPKERFSAEFPKEGPSILRIQQVVRGDSAAYFCASSPTGGNEKLFFGSGTQLSVL.

The chain carries TRBV5-4 and TRBJ1-2, with D possibly being TRBD1 (6 bases). The CDR3 runs to 14 residues. The germline CDR1 and CDR2 sequences are SGHNT and YYREEE (reference sequence). The ends were cut back, 1 base at V and 8 bases at J, with 15 bases in the middle. In nucleotides, the CDR3 is TGTGCCAGCAGCTTGCAGGACAGTTCGTCGGGCTACACCTTC. Translation: CASSLQDSSSGYTF.

This clone was counted a single time. This chain uses TRBV19 with TRBJ2-2; D ambiguous. This CDR3 region has 14 residues. Trimming cost V 2 bases and J 4 bases, with 8 bases left between them. Germline-derived CDR1 and CDR2 are LNHDA and SQIVND (reference sequence). CDR3 residues: CASSIRLGTGELFF. CDR3 DNA sequence: TGTGCCAGTAGTATAAGGCTAGGCACCGGGGAGCTGTTTTTT. Variable domain in full (rest from reference TRBV19 and TRBJ2-2): DGGITQSPKYLFRKEGQNVTLSCEQNLNHDAMYWYRQDPGQGLRLIYYSQIVNDFQKGDIAEGYSVSREKKESFPLTVTSAQKNPTAFYLCASSIRLGTGELFFGEGSRLTVL.

The genes are TRBV5-5 and TRBJ1-1, with D uncertain. V shed 2 bases and J shed 7 bases, with 15 bases lying between them. The CDR3 has 14 amino acids. CDR1 and CDR2 (germline): SGHKS, YYEKEE (reference sequence). The CDR3 region has the DNA TGTGCCAGCAGCTTTCGGGTCGGCTTGATTGAAGCTTTCTTT. Translated, it gives CASSFRVGLIEAFF.

The chain links TRBV18 to TRBJ2-7, with TRBD2 matching 12 bases. V was clipped by 2 bases and J by 2 bases; unmatched bases: 1. The CDR3 consists of 15 residues. Germline-derived CDR1 and CDR2 are KGHSH and LQKENI. The CDR3 is CASSPRTSGAYEQYF. Here the CDR3 DNA reads TGTGCCAGCTCACCAAGGACTAGCGGGGCCTACGAGCAGTACTTC.

This clone was found a few times. The chain carries TRBV24-1 and TRBJ2-2, with D possibly matching TRBD2 (6 bases). Looked up from germline, CDR1 is KGHDR and CDR2 is SFDVKD. The CDR3 is 14 amino acids. V lost 4 bases to trimming and J lost 5 bases, with 10 bases between them. The CDR3 nucleotides read TGTGCCACCAGTGAACCCGGGGGTACCGGGGAGCTGTTTTTT. Translation: CATSEPGGTGELFF.

The chain has TRBV19 and TRBJ2-5; 14 bases agree with TRBD2. The V gene end was trimmed by 1 base and the J gene end by 1 base; junction bases not matched to a gene: 5. This CDR3 spans 18 amino acids. The germline CDR1 and CDR2 sequences are LNHDA and SQIVND (reference sequence). The CDR3 is CASSIGGLAGGFQETQYF. CDR3 coding DNA: TGTGCCAGTAGTATAGGAGGACTAGCGGGGGGCTTCCAAGAGACCCAGTACTTC.

This clone has just one count. This chain connects TRBV5-1 to TRBJ2-1, with TRBD2 identical over 7 bases. Losses at the gene ends were 0 bases for V and 8 bases for J; bases not matched to a gene: 8. This CDR3 has 15 amino acids. Germline CDR1 is SGHRS and CDR2 is YFSETQ. This CDR3 reads CASSLAGTKVYEQFF. In DNA form, the CDR3 reads TGCGCCAGCAGCTTGGCCGGGACTAAGGTGTATGAGCAGTTCTTC.

The J gene is TRBJ2-3, the V gene TRBV19; 8 nucleotides line up with TRBD2. V lost 8 bases to trimming and J lost 5 bases; unmatched junction nucleotides: 12. This CDR3 contains 15 residues. Germline V CDR1 and CDR2: LNHDA, SQIVND (reference sequence). CDR3 bases: TGTGCCAGTGGGGGCCTGCGCGGGAGGTTAGATACGCAGTATTTT. Protein: CASGGLRGRLDTQYF.